These T cell receptor beta chains were read from a single sample in a study of cytomegalovirus exposure and HLA in healthy donors. Produced via immunoSEQ multiplex PCR; TCRdb's table is partial and in-frame only. The sample holds 150,000 or so clones, roughly 79% seen once. Sequencing used PBMCs. These receptors were taken from a woman under 30 in good health and CMV-seropositive. Each CDR3 is given with its conserved first and last residue. The D gene is left open where the match is weak. Some rows mark clone size as missing; the rest say once, few, many or name a class of expanded clone.

>18|TRBV10-1|TRBD2|TRBJ2-2|once
TGCGCCAGCAGCGAGAAAACATTCGGGGGGGCGAACACCGGGGAGCTGTTTTTT
CASSEKTFGGANTGELFF
>13|TRBV27|.|TRBJ1-2|.
TGTGCCAGCAGAGGACAGCCCAACTATGGCTACACCTTC
CASRGQPNYGYTF
>13|TRBV27|.|TRBJ2-7|.
TGTGCCAGCAGGCGGGGTAACTCCTACGAGCAGTACTTC
CASRRGNSYEQYF
>12|TRBV28|.|TRBJ1-2|.
TGTGCCAGCAGTCCCACAGGGCGTGGCTACACCTTC
CASSPTGRGYTF
>16|TRBV7-2|TRBD1|TRBJ2-3|.
TGTGCCAGCAGCTTAGTGAAGACAGGGCTTTCAGATACGCAGTATTTT
CASSLVKTGLSDTQYF
>16|TRBV11-2|.|TRBJ2-1|.
TGTGCCAGCAGCTTAGCAGGGGTAGCGGGTCACAATGAGCAGTTCTTC
CASSLAGVAGHNEQFF
>14|TRBV6-6|.|TRBJ2-3|once
TGTGCCAGCAGTTACCCGACTAGATCAGATACGCAGTATTTT
CASSYPTRSDTQYF
>17|TRBV10-3|TRBD2|TRBJ2-1|few
TGTGCCATCAGTGAGTCGAGGGCTAGCGGGGACAACAATGAGCAGTTCTTC
CAISESRASGDNNEQFF
>17|TRBV7-9|TRBD2|TRBJ2-1|few
TGTGCCAGCAGCCCCCGTATAGCGGGGGGGCAGGATAGTGAGCAGTTCTTC
CASSPRIAGGQDSEQFF
>15|TRBV7-9|.|TRBJ2-1|.
TGTGCCAGCAGCTTACTGGCGGGGCCCTACAATGAGCAGTTCTTC
CASSLLAGPYNEQFF
>15|TRBV2|TRBD2|TRBJ2-1|.
TGTGCCAGCAGTGACGTAACGCGGGGGGGCGATGAGCAGTTCTTC
CASSDVTRGGDEQFF
>16|TRBV4-2|TRBD2|TRBJ2-1|once
TGTGCCAGCAGCCAAGAAGGAAGCGGGGGGGCCAATGAGCAGTTCTTC
CASSQEGSGGANEQFF
>13|TRBV30|.|TRBJ1-2|.
TGTGCCTGGAGTACAGGGAGAGGGGATGGCTACACCTTC
CAWSTGRGDGYTF
>15|TRBV28|.|TRBJ2-4|.
TGTGCCAGCAGTTCAGCACAGGGAGCCAAAAACATTCAGTACTTC
CASSSAQGAKNIQYF
>15|TRBV7-6|.|TRBJ1-6|.
TGTGCCAGCAGTCCGGAGACGACGAATAATTCACCCCTCCACTTT
CASSPETTNNSPLHF
>15|TRBV5-5|.|TRBJ1-5|.
TGTGCCAGCAGCTTAGTGCCCGGGGGCAATCAGCCCCAGCATTTT
CASSLVPGGNQPQHF
>15|TRBV5-5|TRBD2|TRBJ2-2|.
TGTGCCAGCAGCACCGGACTAGCGGGGGTCACGGAGCTGTTTTTT
CASSTGLAGVTELFF
>18|TRBV27|TRBD2|TRBJ2-2|.
TGTGCCAGCAGTTTTATGGAATTGGGCGGGGGGGCAAGCGGGGAGCTGTTTTTT
CASSFMELGGGASGELFF
>16|TRBV19|TRBD2|TRBJ2-7|.
TGTGCCAGTAGTGCCGTTTTCGGGGGGGCCCAGGACGAGCAGTACTTC
CASSAVFGGAQDEQYF
>20|TRBV7-8|TRBD2|TRBJ2-3|.
TGTGCCAGCAGCTCACCCGGTCTAGCGGGGGGGGTCATTAGCACAGATACGCAGTATTTT
CASSSPGLAGGVISTDTQYF
>15|TRBV11-2|.|TRBJ2-7|.
TGTGCCAGCAGCGCGCCGCAGGGTACGTCCTACGAGCAGTACTTC
CASSAPQGTSYEQYF
>14|TRBV10-3|TRBD1|TRBJ1-2|.
TGTGCCATACAGGGGGCTAATAGGAACTATGGCTACACCTTC
CAIQGANRNYGYTF
>19|TRBV28|.|TRBJ1-5|once
TGTGCCAGCTCCCTGGGTTTCAGGCCGCAGGCTCATAGCAATCAGCCCCAGCATTTT
CASSLGFRPQAHSNQPQHF
>15|TRBV27|.|TRBJ1-2|.
TGTGCCAGCAGTTTATTGGTAACAACTAACTATGGCTACACCTTC
CASSLLVTTNYGYTF
>17|TRBV23-1|.|TRBJ1-5|.
TGCGCCAGCAGTCAGACCCCGGGAGGTAGTAGCAATCAGCCCCAGCATTTT
CASSQTPGGSSNQPQHF
>13|TRBV2|TRBD1|TRBJ2-7|.
TGTGCCTCCGGACCGGGACAGGGTTGGGAGCAGTACTTC
CASGPGQGWEQYF
>15|TRBV5-5|.|TRBJ2-3|.
TGTGCCAGCAGCTTGAATGGGGGGAGCACAGATACGCAGTATTTT
CASSLNGGSTDTQYF
>14|TRBV11-3|.|TRBJ2-3|.
TGTGCCAGCAGCTCCCGATGGGGGGAAGATACGCAGTATTTT
CASSSRWGEDTQYF
>16|TRBV2|TRBD1|TRBJ1-2|few
TGTGCCAGCAGGGAAACAGGGGGCCGTCCGGTGGCAGGCTACACCTTC
CASRETGGRPVAGYTF
>15|TRBV9|TRBD2|TRBJ2-1|.
TGTGCCAGCAGCGTAGACGGGGGGGCTAACAATGAGCAGTTCTTC
CASSVDGGANNEQFF
>16|TRBV5-4|TRBD1|TRBJ2-3|.
TGTGCCAGCAGGAACCGGGACAGGGGTTCGACAGATACGCAGTATTTT
CASRNRDRGSTDTQYF
>15|TRBV6-1|TRBD2|TRBJ2-5|few
TGTGCCAGCAGTTCACGACTAGCGGGGCAAGAGACCCAGTACTTC
CASSSRLAGQETQYF
>15|TRBV19|TRBD2|TRBJ2-7|.
TGTGCCAGCCGCAATAGCGGGGGGACCAACTACGAGCAGTACTTC
CASRNSGGTNYEQYF
>12|TRBV6-6|.|TRBJ2-3|.
TGTGCATCAGGGCACCGCACAGATACGCAGTATTTT
CASGHRTDTQYF
>16|TRBV10-1|.|TRBJ1-4|.
TGCGCCAGCAGTGAGTGGCCAGGGAGGGATAGAACGCAACTGTTTTTT
CASSEWPGRDRTQLFF
>15|TRBV6-5|TRBD2|TRBJ2-7|.
TGTGCCAGCAGTCCGCTAGCGGGGGCTTCCTACGAGCAGTACTTC
CASSPLAGASYEQYF
>10|TRBV30|.|TRBJ1-2|.
TGTGCCTGGGCCCCAGGGATCTACACCTTC
CAWAPGIYTF
>15|TRBV6-5|TRBD2|TRBJ2-1|.
TGTGCCAGCCGCCGGGGGACTAGCGGATCTAATGAGCAGTTCTTC
CASRRGTSGSNEQFF
>13|TRBV5-5|.|TRBJ1-6|.
TGTGCCAGCAGCGTGGGTTTTGAGACACCCCTCCACTTT
CASSVGFETPLHF
>14|TRBV14|TRBD2|TRBJ2-3|.
TGTGCCAGCAGCCAAAGCGGGGGAGGGTATACGCAGTATTTT
CASSQSGGGYTQYF
>15|TRBV7-9|TRBD1|TRBJ2-2|.
TGTGCCAGCAGCCGGGACAGGGGGTGGACCGGGGAGCTGTTTTTT
CASSRDRGWTGELFF
>13|TRBV28|.|TRBJ2-3|once
TGTGCCAGCACCCTTGGGGGGAGAGATACGCAGTATTTT
CASTLGGRDTQYF
>13|TRBV15|.|TRBJ2-4|once
TGTGCCACCAGCAAGGGGACCAAAAACATTCAGTACTTC
CATSKGTKNIQYF
>15|TRBV28|.|TRBJ1-5|once
TGTGCCAGCAGGCCCCTGGGGAGGGCCAATCAGCCCCAGCATTTT
CASRPLGRANQPQHF
>15|TRBV6-5|.|TRBJ2-1|few
TGTGCCAGCAGTTACTCGATCAGGGAAGGCAATGAGCAGTTCTTC
CASSYSIREGNEQFF
>13|TRBV30|.|TRBJ1-1|.
TGTGCCTGGAGTGTATCCGGGGACACTGAAGCTTTCTTT
CAWSVSGDTEAFF
>15|TRBV5-1|.|TRBJ2-1|.
TGCGCCAGCAGCTTGGCCCTCAGCAGGGGCAATGAGCAGTTCTTC
CASSLALSRGNEQFF
>19|TRBV4-3|.|TRBJ1-6|.
TGCGCCAGCAGCCAAGATCTGGCAGGTTCGAGCTCCTATAATTCACCCCTCCACTTT
CASSQDLAGSSSYNSPLHF
>15|TRBV4-2|.|TRBJ2-5|.
TGTGCCAGCAGCCCCGAGGCTAGTCTCGGGGAGACCCAGTACTTC
CASSPEASLGETQYF